This TCR beta chain was sequenced during a study of OX40 agonist ivuxolimab in advanced cancers. The V gene's germline CDR1 is SGHNT and CDR2 YYREEE (reference sequence). There are 13 residues in the CDR3. V lost 2 bases, J lost 3 bases, and 8 bases lay in between. TCRdb's copy holds only in-frame clones and misses some; the assay was immunoSEQ multiplex PCR. The sample shows about 79,000 clones, over 75% of them seen only once. This specimen consisted of CD4+ or CD8+ T cells sorted from blood, obtained in a trial of the OX40 agonist ivuxolimab. The sequence came from an adult with an advanced solid tumor such as melanoma, head and neck, liver or kidney cancer. This chain links TRBV5-4 with TRBJ1-2; the D is unclear. CDR3: CASSFPGDYGYTF. The CDR3 coding sequence is TGTGCCAGCAGCTTCCCAGGTGACTATGGCTACACCTTC.